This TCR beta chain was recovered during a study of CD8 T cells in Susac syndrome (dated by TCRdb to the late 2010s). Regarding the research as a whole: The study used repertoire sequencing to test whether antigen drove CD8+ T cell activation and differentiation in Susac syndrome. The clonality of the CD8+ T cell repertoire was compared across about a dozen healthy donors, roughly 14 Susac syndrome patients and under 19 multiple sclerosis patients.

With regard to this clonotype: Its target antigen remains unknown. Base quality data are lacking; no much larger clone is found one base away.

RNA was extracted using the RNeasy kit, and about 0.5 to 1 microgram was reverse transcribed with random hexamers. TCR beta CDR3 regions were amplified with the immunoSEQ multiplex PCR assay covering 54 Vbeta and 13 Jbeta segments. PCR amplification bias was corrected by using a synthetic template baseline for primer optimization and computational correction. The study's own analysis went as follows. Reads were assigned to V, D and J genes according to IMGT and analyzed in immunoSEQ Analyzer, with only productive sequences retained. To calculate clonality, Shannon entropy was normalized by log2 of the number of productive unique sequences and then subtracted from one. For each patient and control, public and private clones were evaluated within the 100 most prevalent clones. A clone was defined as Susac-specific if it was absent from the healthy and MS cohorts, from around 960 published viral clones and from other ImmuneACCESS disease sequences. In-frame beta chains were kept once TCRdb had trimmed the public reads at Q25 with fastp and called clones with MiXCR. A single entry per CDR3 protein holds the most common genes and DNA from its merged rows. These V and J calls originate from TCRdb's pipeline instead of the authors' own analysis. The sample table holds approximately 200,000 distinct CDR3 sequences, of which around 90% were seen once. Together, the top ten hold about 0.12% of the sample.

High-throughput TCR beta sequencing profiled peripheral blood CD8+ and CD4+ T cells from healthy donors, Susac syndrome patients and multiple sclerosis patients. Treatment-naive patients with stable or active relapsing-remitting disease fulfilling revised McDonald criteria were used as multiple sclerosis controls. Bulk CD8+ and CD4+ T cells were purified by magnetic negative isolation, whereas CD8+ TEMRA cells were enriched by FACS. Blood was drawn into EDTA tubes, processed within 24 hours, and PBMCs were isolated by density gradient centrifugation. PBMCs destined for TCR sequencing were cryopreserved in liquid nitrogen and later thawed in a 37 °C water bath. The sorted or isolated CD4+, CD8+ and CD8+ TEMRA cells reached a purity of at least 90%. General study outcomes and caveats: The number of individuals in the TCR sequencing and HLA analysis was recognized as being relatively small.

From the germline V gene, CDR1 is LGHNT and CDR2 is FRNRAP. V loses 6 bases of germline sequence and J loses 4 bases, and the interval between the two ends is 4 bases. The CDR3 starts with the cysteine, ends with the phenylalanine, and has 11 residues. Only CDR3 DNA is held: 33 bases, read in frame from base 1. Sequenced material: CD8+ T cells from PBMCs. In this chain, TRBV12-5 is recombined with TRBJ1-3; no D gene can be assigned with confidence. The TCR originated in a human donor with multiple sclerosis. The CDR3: CASGGGNTIYF. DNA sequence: TGTGCTAGTGGAGGGGGAAACACCATATATTTT. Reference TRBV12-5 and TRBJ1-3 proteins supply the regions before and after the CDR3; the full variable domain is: DARVTQTPRHKVTEMGQEVTMRCQPILGHNTVFWYRQTMMQGLELLAYFRNRAPLDDSGMPKDRFSAEMPDATLATLKIQPSEPRDSAVYFCASGGGNTIYFGEGSWLTVV.